Listed below are T cell receptor beta chains from one sample, sequenced in a study of T-cell reconstitution after alpha-beta-depleted transplantation in children. Each CDR3 protein is one row after TCRdb ran MiXCR on the PCR reads. The sample includes 500,000 to 600,000 distinct CDR3 sequences, around 18% of them seen just once. Sequencing used PBMCs from the stem cell graft donor, obtained from the stem cell graft. These receptor sequences come from a human donor who donated a stem cell graft to a child with acute lymphoblastic leukemia. The CDR3 runs from the conserved cysteine through the conserved F or W. Clone sizes are given selectively: once, few, many, or a class where the clone is expanded.

CDR3: CASSPPSGELTDTQYF
J: TRBJ2-3
size: .
V: TRBV7-6

CDR3: CASSQGEETQYF
J: TRBJ2-5
size: .
V: TRBV4-1

CDR3: CASSPARQGWGNQPQHF
J: TRBJ1-5
size: few
V: TRBV18

CDR3: CASSLSLWEAANYGYTF
J: TRBJ1-2
size: .
V: TRBV27

CDR3: CSVYRITTDTQYF
J: TRBJ2-3
size: few
V: TRBV29-1

CDR3: CASSLSSPLHF
J: TRBJ1-6
size: few
V: TRBV12-3/TRBV12-4

CDR3: CSVQGLRGYEQYF
J: TRBJ2-7
size: few
V: TRBV29-1

CDR3: CASSQDDREVYGYTF
J: TRBJ1-2
size: .
V: TRBV4-1

CDR3: CSVKDRALFYGYTF
J: TRBJ1-2
size: .
V: TRBV29-1

CDR3: CSASFLERNTEAFF
J: TRBJ1-1
size: few
V: TRBV20-1

CDR3: CASSVHAYEQYF
J: TRBJ2-7
size: few
V: TRBV2

CDR3: CSVGQGAHEQYF
J: TRBJ2-7
size: .
V: TRBV29-1

CDR3: CASRQAGVEANEQFF
J: TRBJ2-1
size: .
V: TRBV5-1

CDR3: CSARPRVAGEQYF
J: TRBJ2-7
size: few
V: TRBV20-1

CDR3: CASSSPQGTGANGLTF
J: TRBJ2-6
size: .
V: TRBV7-8

CDR3: CSVDRTPMNEQFF
J: TRBJ2-1
size: few
V: TRBV29-1

CDR3: CASSLWRGHGEQYF
J: TRBJ2-7
size: few
V: TRBV5-1

CDR3: CASSLAGTSGRPNNPFNEQFF
J: TRBJ2-1
size: few
V: TRBV5-4

CDR3: CASSFVAGNSYEQYF
J: TRBJ2-7
size: .
V: TRBV7-9

CDR3: CASSSRGTGYEQYF
J: TRBJ2-7
size: .
V: TRBV3-1

CDR3: CASRGLGQGKSYTF
J: TRBJ1-2
size: .
V: TRBV2

CDR3: CASSLGGGLNTGELFF
J: TRBJ2-2
size: .
V: TRBV7-3

CDR3: CASSQDPGSTGTQYF
J: TRBJ2-3
size: few
V: TRBV4-1

CDR3: CASSQEGFGGPREQYF
J: TRBJ2-7
size: .
V: TRBV4-1

CDR3: CASSFALGDQPQHF
J: TRBJ1-5
size: .
V: TRBV7-9

CDR3: CATSRDNGPSPLHF
J: TRBJ1-6
size: few
V: TRBV15

CDR3: CASSLSLGQGNEQFF
J: TRBJ2-1
size: .
V: TRBV18

CDR3: CASSLVGAWNMNTEAFF
J: TRBJ1-1
size: .
V: TRBV5-1

CDR3: CASSLIVGSTDTQYF
J: TRBJ2-3
size: few
V: TRBV7-9

CDR3: CASGAISGANVLTF
J: TRBJ2-6
size: .
V: TRBV6-1

CDR3: CASSQEGTSGYNEQFF
J: TRBJ2-1
size: .
V: TRBV4-2

CDR3: CASRSRGSYEQYF
J: TRBJ2-7
size: few
V: TRBV14

CDR3: CASSLVIESTDTQYF
J: TRBJ2-3
size: .
V: TRBV5-1

CDR3: CASSSQTGQGPREQYF
J: TRBJ2-7
size: .
V: TRBV5-1

CDR3: CASSLKSGSHTSTDTQYF
J: TRBJ2-3
size: .
V: TRBV7-3

CDR3: CASSFRTSGRVTDTQYF
J: TRBJ2-3
size: few
V: TRBV5-1

CDR3: CASSYLGTASDTIYF
J: TRBJ1-3
size: few
V: TRBV6-5

CDR3: CASSSLGGELFF
J: TRBJ2-2
size: few
V: TRBV5-1

CDR3: CASSQSGGVAYEQYF
J: TRBJ2-7
size: few
V: TRBV4-1

CDR3: CASSQDSRDNEQYF
J: TRBJ2-7
size: .
V: TRBV3-1

CDR3: CSVPLPLGQTYGYTF
J: TRBJ1-2
size: .
V: TRBV29-1

CDR3: CASSPLEGHTEAFF
J: TRBJ1-1
size: .
V: TRBV18

CDR3: CASSPEAGYNEQFF
J: TRBJ2-1
size: few
V: TRBV3-1

CDR3: CASGTDFHYGYTF
J: TRBJ1-2
size: few
V: TRBV19

CDR3: CASSSSGGSSYNEQFF
J: TRBJ2-1
size: few
V: TRBV27

CDR3: CASSRRGGGRSLNNEQFF
J: TRBJ2-1
size: few
V: TRBV6-2/TRBV6-3

CDR3: CASSPQGRDLYEQYF
J: TRBJ2-7
size: few
V: TRBV28

CDR3: CASSWGDGNTEAFF
J: TRBJ1-1
size: .
V: TRBV5-1

CDR3: CASSPSRRIYEQYF
J: TRBJ2-7
size: .
V: TRBV5-6

CDR3: CATMGTPGGYTF
J: TRBJ1-2
size: few
V: TRBV10-3